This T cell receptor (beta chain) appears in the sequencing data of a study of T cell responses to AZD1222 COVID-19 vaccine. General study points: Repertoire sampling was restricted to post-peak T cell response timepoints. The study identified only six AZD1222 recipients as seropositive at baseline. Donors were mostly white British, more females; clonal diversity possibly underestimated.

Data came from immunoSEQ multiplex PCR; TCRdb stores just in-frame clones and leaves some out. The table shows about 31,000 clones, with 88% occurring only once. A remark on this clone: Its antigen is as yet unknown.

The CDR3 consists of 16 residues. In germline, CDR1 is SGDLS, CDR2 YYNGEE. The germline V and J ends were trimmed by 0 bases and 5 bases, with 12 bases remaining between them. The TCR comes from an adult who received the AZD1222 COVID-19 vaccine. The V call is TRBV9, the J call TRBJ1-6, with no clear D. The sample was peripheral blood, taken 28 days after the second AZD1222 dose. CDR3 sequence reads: CASSVGEGGDNSPLHF. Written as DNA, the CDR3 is TGTGCCAGCAGCGTAGGGGAGGGAGGAGATAATTCACCCCTCCACTTT.